Described below is a single TCR beta chain sequence and its context. The record originates from a study of CD8+ T cells in alopecia areata. Extracted from the samples, RNA was reverse transcribed into cDNA to serve as the sequencing template. TCRdb's table, derived via immunoSEQ multiplex PCR, lists solely in-frame clones and lacks some. The table has 110,000 to 150,000 clones, about 60% seen once; the top ten hold 5% to 7%. CDR3 length: 14 amino acids. The germline V gene has CDR1 SGHTA and CDR2 FQGNSA. V dropped 4 bases and J dropped 7; count of bases not matched to a gene: 8. V is TRBV7-2 and J is TRBJ1-2; 8 bases map to TRBD1. This TCR came from a human donor with alopecia areata. The sample was CD4+ T cells sorted from blood, taken at week 0. This chain's CDR3 is CASSSDRGNLGYTF. The DNA for the CDR3 is TGTGCCAGCAGCTCCGACAGGGGTAACCTTGGCTACACCTTC.